This T cell receptor beta chain was documented in a study of T-cell memory formation after mild COVID-19. CDR1 is DFQATT and CDR2 is SNEGSKA in the germline V gene (reference sequence). The trim removed 5 bases at V and 5 bases at J, leaving 2 bases unmatched. The length of the CDR3 is 13 residues. TCRdb analysed the 5' RACE reads with MiXCR anew, one entry per CDR3 protein. The profile shows a few hundred thousand distinct CDR3 sequences, about 16% of them singletons. This clonotype occurred a few times. The sample comprised PBMCs or a T cell subset sorted from them (not recorded which). The source of this sequence is a man aged 18 to 30 who had mild COVID-19 (a few samples of this study predate the infection). Cell type and time point are not known. The chain has TRBV20-1 and TRBJ1-6; TRBD1 matches at 8 bases. CDR3 sequence: CSAPTGDNSPLHF. The CDR3 DNA sequence: TGCAGTGCTCCGACAGGGGATAATTCACCCCTCCACTTT.